One and the same sample provided the 6 T cell receptor beta chains below, sequenced in a study of cytomegalovirus exposure and HLA in healthy donors. Amplification used 60 Vbeta primers and 13 Jbeta primers. Generated by immunoSEQ multiplex PCR, the TCRdb table keeps only in-frame clones and is missing some. The table lists around 91,000 clones, around nine tenths of them singletons, with over 8.5% in the top ten. The sequenced material came from PBMCs. These receptor sequences come from a man between 25 and 39 years old in good health and CMV-seropositive.

The V call is TRBV28, the J call TRBJ2-5; TRBD1 agrees at 9 bases. Germline loops: CDR1 MDHEN, CDR2 SYDVKM. V trimming: 5 bases; J trimming: 4 bases; junction bases outside the gene matches: 8. CDR3 length: 15 amino acids. Written as DNA, the CDR3 is TGTGCCAGCAGTGTCTCCGGGACAGGGCCAGAGACCCAGTACTTC. Protein product: CASSVSGTGPETQYF.

The genes are TRBV28 and TRBJ2-7; D unclear. CDR1 MDHEN and CDR2 SYDVKM come from the germline V gene. Trimming shortened V by 7 bases and J by 3 bases, and 7 bases separated the two germline ends. This CDR3 contains 11 residues. The chain's CDR3 is CASIRNYEQYF. The CDR3 region has the DNA TGTGCCAGCATCAGAAACTACGAGCAGTACTTC.

The chain employs TRBV9 and TRBJ2-4, with 10 bases fitting TRBD1. The germline gives CDR1 SGDLS, CDR2 YYNGEE. This CDR3 comprises 16 residues. After removal of 3 bases from V and 6 bases from J, the junction contained 9 bases not matched to a gene. DNA for the CDR3: TGTGCCAGCAGCGCCGGGGGGAGGACAGGGGGAAACATTCAGTACTTC. It yields the protein CASSAGGRTGGNIQYF.

The chain has TRBV7-2 and TRBJ2-1; TRBD2 aligns across 15 bases. The CDR3 contains 16 residues. Per the germline V gene, CDR1 is SGHTA and CDR2 is FQGNSA. The V segment lost 5 bases and the J segment 8 bases; nucleotides outside the gene matches: 7. The CDR3 reads CASSTGLAGGLDEQFF. DNA for the CDR3: TGTGCCAGCAGCACGGGACTAGCGGGAGGATTGGATGAGCAGTTCTTC. Looking up the rest from reference TRBV7-2 and TRBJ2-1 gives the full variable domain: GAGVSQSPSNKVTEKGKDVELRCDPISGHTALYWYRQSLGQGLEFLIYFQGNSAPDKSGLPSDRFSAERTGGSVSTLTIQRTQQEDSAVYLCASSTGLAGGLDEQFFGPGTRLTVL.

This CDR3 reads CASSLRGASNGYTF. CDR3 bases: TGTGCCAGCAGTTTAAGGGGCGCATCCAATGGCTACACCTTC. The rearrangement joins TRBV28 to TRBJ1-2, with D possibly matching TRBD1 (5 bases). V lost 2 bases, J lost 6 bases, and 13 bases lay in between. Per germline, CDR1 MDHEN and CDR2 SYDVKM. The CDR3 totals 14 residues.

The chain couples TRBV7-2 to TRBJ2-5, with TRBD2 matching over 7 bases. This CDR3 contains 13 residues. V shed 5 bases and J 2 bases; nucleotides not matched to a gene: 2. The germline gives CDR1 SGHTA, CDR2 FQGNSA. This CDR3 is CASSTSVQETQYF. Here the CDR3 DNA reads TGTGCCAGCAGCACTAGCGTACAAGAGACCCAGTACTTC.